This TCR beta chain was obtained from a study of cytomegalovirus exposure and HLA in healthy donors. Findings of the study overall: In vitro data verified three CMV-associated chains as specific for CMV antigens.

It was with 60 Vbeta and 13 Jbeta primers that the PCR ran. Repertoires were generated with immunoSEQ multiplex PCR, while TCRdb's copy carries only in-frame clones and drops some. The sample has under 200,000 clones; approximately 80% are singletons. Trimming cost V 4 bases and J 4 bases; bases outside gene matches: 4. The CDR3 has 15 amino acids. Germline-derived CDR1 and CDR2 are SEHNR and FQNEAQ (reference sequence). Worth noting for this clone: The antigen remains undetermined.

V and J are TRBV7-9 and TRBJ2-2; 9 nucleotides agree with TRBD1. This TCR came from a woman aged 25 to 39 in good health and CMV-seronegative. Sequenced sample: PBMCs. The CDR3 DNA reads TGTGCCAGCAGCTATACGACAGGGGGCACCGGGGAGCTGTTTTTT. This translates into CASSYTTGGTGELFF.